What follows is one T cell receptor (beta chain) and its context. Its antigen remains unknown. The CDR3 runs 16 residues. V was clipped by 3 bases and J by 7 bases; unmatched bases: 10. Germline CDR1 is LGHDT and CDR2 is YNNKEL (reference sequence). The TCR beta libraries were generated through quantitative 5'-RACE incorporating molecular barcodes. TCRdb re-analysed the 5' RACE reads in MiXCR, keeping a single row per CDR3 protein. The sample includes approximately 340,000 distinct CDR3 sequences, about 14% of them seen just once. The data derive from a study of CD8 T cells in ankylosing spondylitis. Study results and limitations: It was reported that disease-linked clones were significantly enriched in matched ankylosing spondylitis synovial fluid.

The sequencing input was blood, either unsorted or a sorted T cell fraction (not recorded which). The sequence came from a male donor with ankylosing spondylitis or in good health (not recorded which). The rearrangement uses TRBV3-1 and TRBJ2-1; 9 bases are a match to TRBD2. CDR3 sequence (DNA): TGTGCCAGCAGCCATCGCCAGCGGGGGGAAGGAAATGAGCAGTTCTTC. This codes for CASSHRQRGEGNEQFF.